This T cell receptor (beta chain) was profiled in a study of blood T cell repertoires in COVID-19. CDR1 is LNHDA, CDR2 SQIVND, per germline (reference sequence). This CDR3 contains 14 residues. V was cut by 3 bases and J by 4 bases, with 12 bases left in between. Under the authors' procedure: Reference gene primer amplification gave nucleated cell count estimates. Here immunoSEQ multiplex PCR was the method, and the copy in TCRdb shows in-frame clones only, minus some. D and trimming come from the DNA, and the V and J calls and clone size come from that table. This sample yields some 75,000 clones, of which 75% to 95% are seen a single time; 6.9% belongs to the top ten.

The chain combines TRBV19 with TRBJ1-1; a weak D match, TRBD1 (5 bases). Sequencing was performed on peripheral blood. The source of this sequence is a human donor in a cohort sampled during active COVID-19. This CDR3 reads CASSIGGMVTEAFF. DNA for the CDR3: TGTGCCAGTAGTATTGGGGGGATGGTCACTGAAGCTTTCTTT.